The 20 T cell receptor beta chains listed next were all sequenced from one sample in a study of shared clonotypes between healthy human individuals (dated by TCRdb to about 2020). The library was made by the immunoSEQ multiplex PCR assay. TCRdb holds this immuneACCESS table with in-frame rearrangements only. Some clones are missing; in checked studies, unresolved V genes explain under half, and the rest has no known cause. The sample table holds some 2,500,000 clones, of which 93% were seen once. The leading ten clones occupy 0.35% to 0.45% of the sample. The sample consisted of naive CD4+ T cells from PBMCs. The cell subset or site label corresponds to: CD45RA+ positively selected. The receptors derive from a young man in good health. Some clones in this sample may be carry-over from other donors' samples.

The CDR3 DNA reads TGTGCCAGCAGCGGACCGGGACAGTCTTTCGACGAGCAGTACTTC. It codes for CASSGPGQSFDEQYF. The gene calls are TRBV11-3 and TRBJ2-7; 7 bases are shared with TRBD1. The CDR3 totals 15 residues. CDR1 SGHNT and CDR2 YENEEA come from the germline V gene. V dropped 5 bases and J dropped 5; count of bases not matched to a gene: 12.

Notes on this clone: The same CDR3 also results from other DNA sequences found in this sample. V and J are TRBV5-1 and TRBJ2-5; 8 bases agree with TRBD1. Germline-derived CDR1 and CDR2 are SGHRS and YFSETQ. The CDR3 runs 14 residues. With V trimmed by 2 bases and J by 5 bases, 5 bases remained unmatched. CDR3 sequence reads: CASSFGQGGETQYF. The CDR3 DNA is TGCGCCAGCAGCTTCGGACAGGGTGGGGAGACCCAGTACTTC. Filled out from reference TRBV5-1 and TRBJ2-5, the complete variable domain reads KAGVTQTPRYLIKTRGQQVTLSCSPISGHRSVSWYQQTPGQGLQFLFEYFSETQRNKGNFPGRFSGRQFSNSRSEMNVSTLELGDSALYLCASSFGQGGETQYFGPGTRLLVL.

This clone was recorded only once. CDR3 in amino acids: CASSSSYQETQYF. The CDR3 region has the DNA TGTGCCAGCAGTTCCTCGTACCAAGAGACCCAGTACTTC. The rearrangement links TRBV28 to TRBJ2-5; D remains unclear. The length of the CDR3 is 13 residues. Deletions cut 4 bases from V and 0 bases from J, with 6 bases between. CDR1 and CDR2 (germline): MDHEN, SYDVKM.

This clone is a singleton in its sample. CDR3 loop: CASSSTAAGAINEQFF. The CDR3 DNA sequence: TGTGCCAGCAGCTCAACGGCGGCGGGAGCCATTAATGAGCAGTTCTTC. This chain uses TRBV7-2 with TRBJ2-1; 7 bases match TRBD2. CDR3 length: 16 amino acids. CDR1 SGHTA and CDR2 FQGNSA come from the germline V gene. V dropped 4 bases and J dropped 7; count of bases not matched to a gene: 13.

The rearrangement uses TRBV4-1 and TRBJ2-5; 7 nucleotides agree with TRBD1. The germline CDR1 and CDR2 sequences are MGHRA and YSYEKL. This CDR3 has 15 amino acids. The ends lost 3 bases at V and 3 bases at J; junction bases unmatched: 7. CDR3 sequence (DNA): TGCGCCAGCAGCCAGACAGGGTTTTGGGAAGAGACCCAGTACTTC. This gives the protein CASSQTGFWEETQYF.

This clone was detected only once. The J gene is TRBJ2-3, the V gene TRBV5-1; tentative D call: TRBD2 (5 bases). The CDR3 totals 15 residues. Trimming took off 4 bases at V and 0 bases at J, with 12 bases between the two ends. Germline V gene lookup returns CDR1 SGHRS and CDR2 YFSETQ. The chain's CDR3 is CASSPHRGSTDTQYF. As DNA, the CDR3 is TGCGCCAGCAGCCCCCACCGGGGTAGCACAGATACGCAGTATTTT.

J is TRBJ2-2 and V is TRBV10-1; D is ambiguous. The ends were cut back, 0 bases at V and 6 bases at J, with 8 bases in the middle. Germline CDR1 is WNHNN and CDR2 is SYGVQD (reference sequence). The CDR3 covers 14 residues. The CDR3 loop is CASSESWRSGELFF. CDR3 DNA: TGCGCCAGCAGTGAGTCCTGGCGCTCCGGGGAGCTGTTTTTT.

The chain has TRBV4-2 and TRBJ2-1; D perhaps matches TRBD1 (5 bases). Germline CDR1 LGHNA, CDR2 YNFKEQ. The germline V and J ends were trimmed by 0 bases and 8 bases, with 14 bases remaining between them. The CDR3 runs 15 residues. CDR3 amino acids: CASSQEAGKGHEQFF. Here the CDR3 DNA reads TGTGCCAGCAGCCAAGAGGCAGGGAAAGGTCATGAGCAGTTCTTC.

The chain couples TRBV5-1 to TRBJ2-2; tentative D call: TRBD1 (5 bases). There are 16 residues in the CDR3. Germline V gene data show CDR1 as SGHRS and CDR2 as YFSETQ. The ends were cut back, 1 base at V and 1 base at J, with 11 bases in the middle. The CDR3 loop reads CASSLWGRQNTGELFF. The DNA for the CDR3 is TGCGCCAGCAGCTTGTGGGGCAGACAGAACACCGGGGAGCTGTTTTTT.

The rearrangement links TRBV7-6 to TRBJ2-1; 8 positions agree with TRBD2. V lost 3 bases and J lost 8; bases outside the gene matches: 6. Germline V lookup: CDR1 SGHVS, CDR2 FNYEAQ. This CDR3 contains 14 residues. The CDR3 nucleotides read TGTGCCAGCAGCTTGCCTAGCGGGTGGGATGAGCAGTTCTTC. Amino acids: CASSLPSGWDEQFF.

The chain employs TRBV2 and TRBJ2-1; 10 bases are a match to TRBD2. The CDR3 runs to 14 residues. J lost 4 bases, V lost 6 bases, and 3 bases had no gene match. The germline V gene has CDR1 SNHLY and CDR2 FYNNEI. CDR3 bases: TGTGCCAGCAGCGGACTAGCGGTATACAATGAGCAGTTCTTC. Protein: CASSGLAVYNEQFF.

Details on this clone: The same CDR3 can be traced to other DNA sequences in this sample. The rearrangement links TRBV5-1 to TRBJ2-3, with a tentative D call TRBD2 (5 bases). CDR3 length: 14 amino acids. CDR1 is SGHRS and CDR2 is YFSETQ in the germline V gene. V was trimmed by 0 bases and J by 3 bases, leaving 8 bases between them. The CDR3 loop is CASSLVRGTDTQYF. In nucleotides, the CDR3 is TGCGCCAGCAGCTTGGTTCGCGGGACAGATACGCAGTATTTT.

The V and J genes are TRBV28 and TRBJ2-7; 7 bases match TRBD2. Germline-derived CDR1 and CDR2 are MDHEN and SYDVKM. The CDR3 extends over 15 amino acids. Trimming removed 3 bases from V and 3 bases from J; junction bases left unmatched: 8. The CDR3 loop reads CASSFTREGSYEQYF. CDR3 nucleotides: TGTGCCAGCAGTTTTACTAGGGAGGGCAGCTACGAGCAGTACTTC.

The chain couples TRBV5-4 to TRBJ1-1; tentative D call: TRBD1 (6 bases). The CDR3 length is 15 residues. Germline V gene data show CDR1 as SGHNT and CDR2 as YYREEE (reference sequence). V was cut by 3 bases and J by 2 bases, with 14 bases left in between. The CDR3 region is CASSSPIRGNTEAFF. In DNA, the CDR3 is TGTGCCAGCAGCTCCCCGATCAGGGGCAACACTGAAGCTTTCTTT.

The chain couples TRBV11-2 to TRBJ2-7, with 7 bases aligning to TRBD2. Germline V gene sequence: CDR1 SGHAT, CDR2 FQNNGV. After removal of 5 bases from V and 6 bases from J, the junction contained 16 bases not matched to a gene. There are 16 residues in the CDR3. The CDR3 region has the DNA TGTGCCAGCAGCAGCGGTGGTCTAGCGGACCCCTTCGAGCAGTACTTC. It is translated as CASSSGGLADPFEQYF.

The chain carries TRBV28 and TRBJ2-7, with D hard to call. V lost 2 bases, J lost 0 bases, and 11 bases lay in between. There are 15 residues in the CDR3. Germline CDR1 MDHEN, CDR2 SYDVKM. CDR3 sequence (DNA): TGTGCCAGCAGTTTAATCCGCAAGAGCTCCTACGAGCAGTACTTC. Translating it yields CASSLIRKSSYEQYF.

As to this clone: Distinct nucleotide sequences in the sample also encode this CDR3. The chain couples TRBV20-1 to TRBJ2-5; possibly TRBD2 for D (5 bases). There are 11 residues in the CDR3. Between the trimmed V and J ends, which lost 5 bases and 4 bases, there was a span of 8 bases. Germline V lookup: CDR1 DFQATT, CDR2 SNEGSKA (reference sequence). The CDR3 loop is CSAPRGETQYF. CDR3 sequence (DNA): TGCAGTGCTCCCCGGGGAGAGACCCAGTACTTC.

The J gene is TRBJ2-7, the V gene TRBV2; 9 nucleotides agree with TRBD1. CDR3 size: 15 residues. Germline values: CDR1 SNHLY, CDR2 FYNNEI. Germline trimming cut 0 bases from V and 6 bases from J; bases unmatched to any gene: 6. In DNA, the CDR3 is TGTGCCAGCAGTGAAGCCGGGACAGGGTCGACCGAGCAGTACTTC. Its protein product is CASSEAGTGSTEQYF.

V and J are TRBV5-6 and TRBJ2-3; a weak D match, TRBD2 (6 bases). The germline V gene encodes CDR1 SGHDT and CDR2 YYEEEE. The CDR3 contains 16 residues. V lost 1 base and J 4 bases, leaving 16 bases between the germline ends. DNA for the CDR3: TGTGCCAGCAGCTTGCGGGTGACGCGCGGGGCAGATACGCAGTATTTT. Translated: CASSLRVTRGADTQYF.

The CDR3 nucleotides are TGTGCCAGCCGGCGGGCTAGCGGGGCGAACACCGGGGAGCTGTTTTTT. This gives the protein CASRRASGANTGELFF. The chain recombines TRBV7-9 with TRBJ2-2; 9 bases fit TRBD2. There are 16 residues in the CDR3. V gave up 8 bases and J gave up 0 bases; unmatched junction bases: 7. Germline loops: CDR1 SEHNR, CDR2 FQNEAQ (reference sequence).